The TCR beta chain under discussion was sequenced for a study of shared clonotypes between healthy human individuals. The germline gives CDR1 LNHNV, CDR2 YYDKDF (reference sequence). This CDR3 has 16 residues. Trimming took off 0 bases at V and 1 base at J, with 11 bases between the two ends. As defined, naive CD8 cells were CD45RO-negative and positively selected for CCR7, with terminally differentiated effector memory CD45RA+ cells excluded. Here immunoSEQ multiplex PCR was the method, and the copy in TCRdb shows in-frame clones only, minus some. The profile shows approximately 1.9 million clones, just over 90% of them singletons.

V and J are TRBV15 and TRBJ2-3, with D perhaps matching TRBD1 or TRBD2 (6 bases each). Sequencing input: naive CD8+ T cells from PBMCs. This TCR was sampled from a young man in good health. Some clones in this sample may be carry-over from other donors' samples. The CDR3 loop reads CATSRDLGGRTDTQYF. The CDR3 DNA sequence: TGTGCCACCAGCAGAGATCTTGGGGGGCGCACAGATACGCAGTATTTT.